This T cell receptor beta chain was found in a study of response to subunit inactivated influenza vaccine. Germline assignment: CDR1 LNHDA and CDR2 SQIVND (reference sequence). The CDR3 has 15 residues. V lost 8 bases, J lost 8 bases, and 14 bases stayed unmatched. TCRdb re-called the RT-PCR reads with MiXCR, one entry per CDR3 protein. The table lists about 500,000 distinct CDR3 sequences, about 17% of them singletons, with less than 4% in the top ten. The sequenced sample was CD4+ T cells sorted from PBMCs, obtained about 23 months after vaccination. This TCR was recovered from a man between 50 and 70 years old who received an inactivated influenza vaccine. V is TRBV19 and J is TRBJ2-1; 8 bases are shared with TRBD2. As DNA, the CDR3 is TGTGCCAGTCGCATATCCGGGACTAGGGTCGATGAGCAGTTCTTC. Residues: CASRISGTRVDEQFF.